This T cell receptor (beta chain) was found in a study of T cell changes during pregnancy in multiple sclerosis. Some clones are missing from TCRdb's copy, which holds only in-frame ones; the method was immunoSEQ multiplex PCR. The data contain just under 35,000 clones, just over 90% of them singletons. This CDR3 has 14 amino acids. Germline V gives CDR1 MNHEY, CDR2 SMNVEV (reference sequence). Trimming at V came to 3 bases and at J to 4 bases, leaving 1 base not matched to a gene. The chain carries TRBV27 and TRBJ2-7, with TRBD2 matching 12 bases. The clonotype originates from a female donor in good health, enrolled as a control in a pregnancy study. Specimen: peripheral blood, collected in the second trimester of pregnancy. This CDR3 is CASSFGLAGYEQYF. CDR3 DNA sequence: TGTGCCAGCAGTTTTGGACTAGCGGGGTACGAGCAGTACTTC.